Below, one TCR beta chain is given with its context. The data stem from a study of cytomegalovirus exposure and HLA in healthy donors. Use of 60 Vbeta and 13 Jbeta primers characterized the PCR. Assay: immunoSEQ multiplex PCR; the TCRdb copy retains only in-frame clones and omits some. The sample contains approximately 51,000 clones, over 75% of which appear only once. Trimming took off 4 bases at V and 8 bases at J, with 18 bases between the two ends. CDR3 length: 14 residues. Looked up from germline, CDR1 is SGHDT and CDR2 is YYEEEE. The sequenced sample consisted of PBMCs. The chain carries TRBV5-6 and TRBJ1-2; D might be TRBD1 (6 bases). The sequence derives from a boy aged 5-17 years in good health and CMV-seropositive. The CDR3 spells CASSPGVGRSGYTF. In DNA, the CDR3 is TGTGCCAGCAGCCCAGGGGTGGGACGGTCCGGCTACACCTTC. The full variable domain, completed using reference TRBV5-6 and TRBJ1-2, is DAGVTQSPTHLIKTRGQQVTLRCSPKSGHDTVSWYQQALGQGPQFIFQYYEEEERQRGNFPDRFSGHQFPNYSSELNVNALLLGDSALYLCASSPGVGRSGYTFGSGTRLTVV.